The 28 T cell receptor beta chains below were found in one sample sequenced in a study of blood T cells in healthy people across ages. A second PCR, run for about 6 to 11 cycles, used a sample-barcoded 5' primer plus a J-beta primer mix. TCRdb re-called the 5' RACE reads through MiXCR, storing one row per CDR3 protein. The profile shows 650,000 to 1,000,000 distinct CDR3 sequences, under 40% of them singletons. The sequenced material came from blood. Source of these receptors: a man younger than 35 in good health.

Regarding this clonotype: This may arise from a read error, as a much more abundant clone is one base away. The rearrangement links TRBV20-1 to TRBJ2-5; 16 bases align to TRBD2. This CDR3 has 17 residues. Germline V CDR1 and CDR2: DFQATT, SNEGSKA (reference sequence). Losses at the gene ends were 0 bases for V and 11 bases for J; bases not matched to a gene: 12. The CDR3 loop reads CSARDWGLAGGRNEQYF. The CDR3 coding sequence is TGCAGTGCTAGAGATTGGGGACTAGCGGGGGGGCGCAATGAGCAGTACTTC.

This rearrangement joins TRBV29-1 to TRBJ2-1, with TRBD2 matching over 7 bases. After removal of 2 bases from V and 13 bases from J, the junction contained 11 bases not matched to a gene. The CDR3 extends over 13 amino acids. Germline V gene sequence: CDR1 SQVTM, CDR2 ANQGSEA. CDR3 sequence (DNA): TGCAGCGTTGAAACAAGGCAAAGCGGGAACCAGTTCTTC. It specifies CSVETRQSGNQFF.

The gene calls are TRBV20-1 and TRBJ2-1; 8 nucleotides match TRBD2. The CDR3 length is 16 residues. The germline V gene encodes CDR1 DFQATT and CDR2 SNEGSKA (reference sequence). J was trimmed by 5 bases and V by 6 bases; bases with no gene match: 15. The DNA of the CDR3 is TGCAGTGCCGATGGGGCGGGGGGCGGCGTCCACAATGAGCAGTTCTTC. This encodes CSADGAGGGVHNEQFF.

The chain combines TRBV18 with TRBJ1-1; no firm D call. Per germline, CDR1 KGHSH and CDR2 LQKENI. V was pared by 7 bases and J by 9 bases, with 15 bases between. This CDR3 spans 12 amino acids. CDR3 bases: TGTGCCAGCTTTGAAGGCGGCGAGAAAGCTTTCTTT. Protein product: CASFEGGEKAFF.

As regards this clonotype: At one of its ends the junction is not consistent with the germline gene, which may arise from a read error. The chain is built from TRBV6-1 and TRBJ2-1; TRBD2 matches 7 bases. CDR3 length equals 17 residues. The germline CDR1 and CDR2 sequences are MNHNS and SASEGT. Here the CDR3 reads CAGSEPPRAGPYNEQFF. The CDR3 DNA sequence: TGTGCCGGCAGTGAACCGCCGCGAGCGGGACCCTACAATGAGCAGTTCTTC.

The chain is built from TRBV29-1 and TRBJ1-2, with TRBD1 as a possible D gene (5 bases). The CDR3 sequence is 12 residues long. Germline loops: CDR1 SQVTM, CDR2 ANQGSEA. The CDR3 is CIAGRERGGYTF. The CDR3 bases are TGCATCGCAGGCAGGGAACGGGGAGGCTACACCTTC. The entire variable domain, with the rest obtained from reference TRBV29-1 and TRBJ1-2, is as follows: SAVISQKPSRDICQRGTSLTIQCQVDSQVTMMFWYRQQPGQSLTLIATANQGSEATYESGFVIDKFPISRPNLTFSTLTVSNMSPEDSSIYLCIAGRERGGYTFGSGTRLTVV.

J is TRBJ2-1 and V is TRBV7-2; D may match TRBD1 or TRBD2 (7 bases each). The J call may not be correct, given that the DNA end is closer to TRBJ2-7. The CDR3 is made up of 17 amino acids. Germline CDR1 SGHTA, CDR2 FQGNSA. Here the CDR3 reads CASSFPRGGGFYNEQYF. The CDR3 DNA reads as TGTGCCAGCAGCTTCCCCCGGGGAGGGGGCTTTTACAATGAGCAGTACTTC.

The rearrangement uses TRBV2 and TRBJ1-5; D may be TRBD1 (5 bases). Germline V gene data show CDR1 as SNHLY and CDR2 as FYNNEI. V lost 6 bases, J lost 4 bases, and 10 bases lay in between. This CDR3 spans 13 amino acids. The CDR3 is CASRGQVNQPQHF. CDR3 nucleotides: TGTGCCAGCAGGGGGCAGGTAAATCAGCCCCAGCATTTT. The full variable domain, in which reference TRBV2 and TRBJ1-5 provide the parts outside the CDR3, is EPEVTQTPSHQVTQMGQEVILRCVPISNHLYFYWYRQILGQKVEFLVSFYNNEISEKSEIFDDQFSVERPDGSNFTLKIRSTKLEDSAMYFCASRGQVNQPQHFGDGTRLSIL.

The V gene is TRBV9, the J gene TRBJ1-2; a possible D gene is TRBD1 (5 bases). The CDR3 totals 12 residues. Germline V gene data show CDR1 as SGDLS and CDR2 as YYNGEE. With 0 bases removed from V and 8 bases from J, the gap between germline ends came to 8 bases. CDR3 amino acids: CASSVARDGYTF. The DNA of the CDR3 is TGTGCCAGCAGCGTAGCCAGGGACGGCTACACCTTC. The full variable domain, rest sourced from reference TRBV9 and TRBJ1-2, is DSGVTQTPKHLITATGQRVTLRCSPRSGDLSVYWYQQSLDQGLQFLIQYYNGEERAKGNILERFSAQQFPDLHSELNLSSLELGDSALYFCASSVARDGYTFGSGTRLTVV.

The chain couples TRBV15 to TRBJ2-1, with 7 bases matching TRBD1. CDR1 is LNHNV, CDR2 YYDKDF, per germline (reference sequence). V was pared by 5 bases and J by 6 bases, with 10 bases of the junction left unmatched. The CDR3 covers 15 residues. The chain's CDR3 is CATSSRAGGCNEQFF. DNA of the CDR3: TGTGCCACCAGCTCTAGGGCAGGGGGTTGCAATGAGCAGTTCTTC.

The chain joins TRBV4-3 to TRBJ2-3; maybe TRBD1 (6 bases). Germline lookup yields CDR1 LGHNA and CDR2 YSLEER. V lost 0 bases and J 3 bases, leaving 13 bases between the germline ends. The CDR3 has 16 amino acids. The CDR3 is CASSQEPGAWTDTQYF. The CDR3 DNA reads TGCGCCAGCAGCCAAGAGCCAGGGGCTTGGACAGATACGCAGTATTTT.

V usage is TRBV20-1 and J usage is TRBJ1-4; 7 nucleotides align to TRBD1. Germline V CDR1 and CDR2: DFQATT, SNEGSKA (reference sequence). The V and J ends lost 0 bases and 8 bases, in that order; junction bases with no gene match: 15. The CDR3 contains 17 residues. CDR3 sequence (DNA): TGCAGTGCTAGAGATCCCATGACAGGGAGCGGCAACGAAAAACTGTTTTTT. Its protein product is CSARDPMTGSGNEKLFF.

This clonotype was recorded a few times. At one end, the junction sequence differs from germline, possibly due to a read error. This chain links TRBV7-3 with TRBJ2-1, with 7 bases identical to TRBD1. CDR1 and CDR2 from the germline V gene are SGHTA and FQGTGA. The CDR3 length is 16 residues. DNA of the CDR3: TGTGCCAGCAGCGTAACACAGGGGATAGGATACAATGAGCAGTTCTTC. It is translated as CASSVTQGIGYNEQFF.

This clonotype was observed a handful of times. The germline gene is not matched at one end of the junction; a read error may be the cause. The CDR3 DNA follows: TGCGCCAGCGGCCAGGCCCAGATGACGGGGCTCAATGAGCAGTTCTTC. This encodes CASGQAQMTGLNEQFF. The chain employs TRBV4-3 and TRBJ2-1; either TRBD1 or TRBD2 may supply D (5 bases each). The CDR3 consists of 16 residues. Per the germline V gene, CDR1 is LGHNA and CDR2 is YSLEER.

Ten or more counts support this clonotype. The V gene is TRBV6-5, the J gene TRBJ2-5, with 9 nucleotides matching TRBD1. The CDR3 sequence is 15 residues long. V gave up 6 bases and J gave up 5 bases; unmatched junction bases: 10. CDR1 MNHEY and CDR2 SVGAGI come from the germline V gene. The CDR3 loop reads CASSSGDRVIETQYF. The CDR3, as DNA: TGTGCCAGCAGCTCCGGGGACAGGGTGATTGAGACCCAGTACTTC.

The CDR3 spells CASSLGKNIQYF. In DNA, the CDR3 is TGTGCCAGCAGCTTAGGCAAAAACATTCAGTACTTC. The chain couples TRBV11-2 to TRBJ2-4; no definite D call. V shed 1 base and J shed 3 bases, with 1 base lying between them. Looked up from germline, CDR1 is SGHAT and CDR2 is FQNNGV. This CDR3 has 12 amino acids.

The J gene is TRBJ2-1, the V gene TRBV6-5, with D maybe TRBD2 (7 bases). The CDR3 spans 15 residues. V dropped 5 bases and J dropped 6 bases, with 17 bases sitting between them. CDR1 is MNHEY and CDR2 is SVGAGI in the germline V gene. The CDR3 here is CASSPPGGFSNEQFF. CDR3 in DNA: TGTGCCAGCAGTCCCCCGGGGGGCTTTAGCAATGAGCAGTTCTTC.

To note about this clonotype: A much larger clone lies a single base off, so this may be a read error. The V and J genes are TRBV7-3 and TRBJ2-3, with a weak D call TRBD1 (5 bases). CDR1 is SGHTA, CDR2 FQGTGA, per germline. The CDR3 has 15 amino acids. CDR3 amino acids: CACSLGQGVTDTQYF. Written as DNA, the CDR3 is TGTGCCTGCAGCCTTGGACAAGGGGTTACAGATACGCAGTATTTT.

This clonotype was seen ten or more times. The chain joins TRBV12-3 or TRBV12-4 to TRBJ2-1; D is possibly TRBD1 (8 bases). CDR3 length equals 15 residues. V lost 4 bases to trimming and J lost 7 bases, with 17 bases between them. The CDR3 bases are TGTGCCAGCAGTTCCGACAGGGGAGGGTCGAATGAGCAGTTCTTC. Amino acids: CASSSDRGGSNEQFF.

The V call is TRBV5-1, the J call TRBJ2-2; tentatively, D is TRBD1 (5 bases). V lost 1 base and J 0 bases, leaving 10 bases between the germline ends. The CDR3 runs 16 residues. Germline CDR1 and CDR2: SGHRS and YFSETQ. The CDR3 region has the DNA TGCGCCAGCAGCTTGTCCGGACACCCGAACACCGGGGAGCTGTTTTTT. Its translation is CASSLSGHPNTGELFF.

The chain has TRBV6-1 and TRBJ2-5; 10 positions match TRBD1. The V gene end was trimmed by 3 bases and the J gene end by 2 bases; junction bases not matched to a gene: 6. Per the germline V gene, CDR1 is MNHNS and CDR2 is SASEGT. The CDR3 length is 16 residues. CDR3 nucleotide sequence: TGTGCCAGCAGTGACCACTGGACAGGGGGTCAAGAGACCCAGTACTTC. Amino acid sequence: CASSDHWTGGQETQYF.

The rearrangement links TRBV6-1 to TRBJ2-1, with a weak D call TRBD2 (7 bases). The germline V and J ends were trimmed by 3 bases and 3 bases, with 15 bases remaining between them. The CDR3 length is 16 residues. Germline V gene lookup returns CDR1 MNHNS and CDR2 SASEGT. The CDR3 is CASSEEGGSLYNEQFF. CDR3 in DNA: TGTGCCAGCAGTGAGGAGGGGGGGAGCCTCTACAATGAGCAGTTCTTC.

This clonotype has more than one count but fewer than ten. V gene TRBV4-2 combines with J gene TRBJ1-4; D gene unclear. This CDR3 contains 18 residues. V dropped 4 bases and J dropped 0 bases, with 18 bases sitting between them. Germline lookup yields CDR1 LGHNA and CDR2 YNFKEQ. CDR3 nucleotide sequence: TGTGCCAGCAGCCCCCAAGACGGTTGGGCCCCAACTAATGAAAAACTGTTTTTT. It codes for CASSPQDGWAPTNEKLFF.

The sample holds a few counts of this clonotype. The chain carries TRBV6-2 or TRBV6-3 and TRBJ2-7; D is possibly TRBD2 (5 bases). The V gene lost 6 bases and the J gene lost 2 bases, with 11 bases spanning the gap. CDR1 is MNHEY and CDR2 is SVGEGT in the germline V gene. This CDR3 contains 13 residues. The CDR3 DNA sequence: TGTGCCAGCAGCCTGGACTGGACCTACGAGCAGTACTTC. Translating it yields CASSLDWTYEQYF.

The gene calls are TRBV7-9 and TRBJ2-7; D is unclear. V was clipped by 6 bases and J by 3 bases, with 9 bases between them. From germline, CDR1 is SEHNR and CDR2 FQNEAQ (reference sequence). The CDR3 covers 12 residues. CDR3 region: CASSAGFYEQYF. The CDR3, as DNA: TGTGCCAGCAGTGCTGGGTTCTACGAGCAGTACTTC.

This clonotype was seen a few times. The rearrangement uses TRBV20-1 and TRBJ2-7; D remains ambiguous. CDR1 is DFQATT, CDR2 SNEGSKA, per germline (reference sequence). The CDR3 sequence is 14 residues long. Trimming pared 3 bases from V and 6 bases from J, leaving 18 bases between. The CDR3 here is CSARTGTFNPEQYF. The CDR3 DNA is TGCAGTGCTAGGACCGGAACTTTTAACCCCGAGCAGTACTTC.

The chain combines TRBV6-2 or TRBV6-3 with TRBJ2-1; D tentatively fits TRBD1 or TRBD2 (5 bases each). Germline CDR1 MNHEY, CDR2 SVGEGT. The V gene lost 5 bases and the J gene lost 4 bases, with 21 bases spanning the gap. The CDR3 consists of 17 residues. The CDR3 DNA is TGTGCCAGCAGTCCGGGACGGGGCCTCAACCTTTACAATGAGCAGTTCTTC. Residues: CASSPGRGLNLYNEQFF.

Turning to this clonotype: The junction shows a germline mismatch at one end, possibly a read error. The gene calls are TRBV12-3 or TRBV12-4 and TRBJ2-3, with TRBD2 identical over 7 bases. The CDR3 spans 16 residues. The CDR3: CASLGVRRGFADAQYF. CDR3 bases: TGTGCCAGCCTTGGCGTAAGGCGGGGGTTCGCAGATGCGCAGTATTTT.